This section outlines one T cell receptor (beta chain) sequence together with its context. Its antigen is still unknown. The V gene lost 4 bases and the J gene lost 5 bases, with 17 bases spanning the gap. Germline lookup yields CDR1 SEHNR and CDR2 FQNEAQ (reference sequence). The CDR3 runs to 15 residues. A process of 5'RACE template switching, which added a universal primer site and UMIs, was used to make TCR cDNA. TCRdb reprocessed the 5' RACE reads via MiXCR and lists one record per CDR3 protein. This sample yields 300,000 to 350,000 distinct CDR3 sequences, of which 3% to 4.5% are seen a single time; 20% to 25% belongs to the top ten. This record comes from a study of T cells after yellow fever vaccination. Findings and limits, study-wide: Abundant clonotypes from the bulk population could get into FACS-sorted repertoires as contaminants. Some clonotypes, a small share, were shared between CD4 and CD8 compartments.

Sequences were derived from PBMCs, sampled 5 days after the yellow fever booster vaccination. The chain employs TRBV7-9 and TRBJ2-5; D tentatively fits TRBD1 or TRBD2 (6 bases each). The clonotype comes from a man between 18 and 29 years old who received the YFV17D yellow fever vaccine. DNA for the CDR3: TGTGCCAGCAGCTCCCAAAGGGGGGCCGGGGAGACCCAGTACTTC. Amino acid sequence: CASSSQRGAGETQYF.